A selection of T cell receptor beta chains follows, all from one sample in a study of blood T cell repertoires in COVID-19. The repertoire was sequenced with immunoSEQ multiplex PCR; TCRdb's copy has only in-frame clones and lacks some. The data hold some 150,000 clones, with approximately 86% observed a single time. The sequencing sample was made of peripheral blood. These receptors were collected from a woman in her forties or fifties with acute or convalescent COVID-19. CDR3s include the opening cysteine and the closing phenylalanine or tryptophan. The D gene is left open where the match is weak. Part of the rows lack a size; the others show once, few, many or a class for expanded clones.

>TRBJ2-3|-|TRBV5-1|TRBD1
CASSLPTGGTDTQYF
TGCGCCAGCAGCTTACCGACAGGGGGGACAGATACGCAGTATTTT
>TRBJ2-1|-|TRBV3-1/TRBV3-2|-
CASSQVSVYNEQFF
TGTGCCAGCAGCCAAGTATCTGTCTACAATGAGCAGTTCTTC
>TRBJ1-2|few|TRBV6-4|TRBD1
CASSQGQGAYGYTF
TGTGCCAGCAGCCAGGGACAGGGGGCCTATGGCTACACCTTC
>TRBJ2-7|-|TRBV11-2|TRBD1
CASTGDSGGFDEQYF
TGTGCCAGCACCGGGGACTCAGGGGGCTTCGACGAGCAGTACTTC
>TRBJ2-7|-|TRBV5-1|-
CASSLGSVTQPLNF
TGCGCCAGCAGCTTGGGCTCAGTCACACAGCCATTAAACTTC
>TRBJ2-5|-|TRBV25-1|-
CASSGDSQETQYF
TGTGCCAGCAGTGGTGACAGTCAAGAGACCCAGTACTTC
>TRBJ2-7|-|TRBV10-3|-
CAISPGPRVYEQYF
TGTGCCATCAGTCCAGGCCCCCGAGTTTACGAGCAGTACTTC
>TRBJ1-3|once|TRBV6-1|-
CASSESQAGNTIYF
TGTGCCAGCAGTGAATCGCAGGCTGGAAACACCATATATTTT
>TRBJ1-5|once|TRBV10-2|TRBD1
CASSVPGGSQPQHF
TGCGCCAGCAGTGTCCCAGGGGGCAGTCAGCCCCAGCATTTT
>TRBJ1-1|-|TRBV28|TRBD1
CASSLFTGGKGWTEAFF
TGTGCCAGCAGTTTATTTACAGGGGGCAAAGGATGGACTGAAGCTTTCTTT
>TRBJ1-1|-|TRBV10-2|-
CASSPRQMNTEAFF
TGCGCCAGCAGTCCAAGACAGATGAACACTGAAGCTTTCTTT
>TRBJ2-7|few|TRBV5-8|TRBD2
CASSWGGGGPPYEQYF
TGTGCCAGCAGCTGGGGGGGTGGGGGACCCCCCTACGAGCAGTACTTC
>TRBJ2-7|-|TRBV19|TRBD1
CASSLKQGVDEQYF
TGTGCCAGTAGTCTAAAACAGGGGGTCGACGAGCAGTACTTC
>TRBJ2-1|-|TRBV9|TRBD2
CASSVVTSGRFYNEQFF
TGTGCCAGCAGCGTAGTCACTAGCGGGAGGTTCTACAATGAGCAGTTCTTC
>TRBJ2-3|-|TRBV7-3|-
CASSLPGGQTDTQYF
TGTGCCAGCAGCTTACCGGGCGGACAGACAGATACGCAGTATTTT
>TRBJ1-2|-|TRBV19|-
CASSIGPGSNYGYTF
TGTGCCAGTAGTATAGGGCCCGGGAGTAACTATGGCTACACCTTC
>TRBJ1-2|-|TRBV5-5|-
CASSLGEATQWAYGYTF
TGTGCCAGCAGCTTGGGGGAGGCCACTCAATGGGCCTATGGCTACACCTTC
>TRBJ1-2|few|TRBV24-1|TRBD1
CAPTPDRLGLWGNYGYTF
TGTGCCCCCACCCCGGACAGGTTGGGGCTCTGGGGCAACTATGGCTACACCTTC
>TRBJ2-3|once|TRBV25-1|TRBD2
CASSEFQLAGFRTDTQYF
TGTGCCAGCAGTGAATTCCAACTAGCGGGGTTCCGCACAGATACGCAGTATTTT
>TRBJ1-4|-|TRBV30|-
CAWSILTVEKLFF
TGTGCCTGGAGTATACTGACAGTTGAAAAACTGTTTTTT
>TRBJ1-1|-|TRBV5-4|TRBD1
CASSDRGENTEAFF
TGTGCCAGCAGCGACAGGGGGGAGAACACTGAAGCTTTCTTT
>TRBJ2-3|-|TRBV5-6|-
CAPCPNPLGRTDTQYF
TGTGCCCCATGCCCCAATCCGCTGGGCCGCACAGATACGCAGTATTTT
>TRBJ2-1|-|TRBV3-1/TRBV3-2|-
CASANAGEQFF
TGTGCCAGCGCCAACGCGGGTGAGCAGTTCTTC
>TRBJ2-1|-|TRBV5-1|TRBD1
CASSLGTGGNEQFF
TGCGCCAGCAGCCTAGGGACAGGAGGCAATGAGCAGTTCTTC
>TRBJ2-3|-|TRBV5-1|TRBD2
CASSLERLAVLTDTQYF
TGCGCCAGCAGCTTGGAAAGACTAGCGGTCCTCACAGATACGCAGTATTTT
>TRBJ2-3|-|TRBV7-9|TRBD2
CASSLLAGGITDTQYF
TGTGCCAGCAGCCTCCTAGCGGGAGGGATCACAGATACGCAGTATTTT
>TRBJ1-1|-|TRBV12-5|-
CASGLRGNTEAFF
TGTGCTAGTGGTTTGCGAGGGAACACTGAAGCTTTCTTT
>TRBJ1-2|once|TRBV6-5|-
CASRNRDTYGYTF
TGTGCCAGCAGGAACCGGGACACCTATGGCTACACCTTC
>TRBJ2-7|-|TRBV7-6|TRBD2
CASSLDSRGELYEQYF
TGTGCCAGCAGCTTAGACTCCCGGGGGGAACTCTACGAGCAGTACTTC
>TRBJ1-5|few|TRBV5-1|TRBD1
CASSPGQDWGPQHF
TGCGCCAGCAGCCCCGGACAGGATTGGGGGCCCCAGCATTTT
>TRBJ2-2|once|TRBV29-1|TRBD1
CSVEDFTGGGNTGELFF
TGCAGCGTTGAAGACTTTACAGGGGGCGGGAACACCGGGGAGCTGTTTTTT
>TRBJ1-3|-|TRBV7-7|TRBD1
CASSPSPTGDGNTIYF
TGTGCCAGCAGCCCTTCGCCGACAGGGGACGGAAACACCATATATTTT
>TRBJ2-7|-|TRBV7-3|TRBD1
CASSLNRGTHEQYF
TGTGCCAGCAGCTTAAACAGGGGAACCCACGAGCAGTACTTC
>TRBJ1-2|-|TRBV6-5|TRBD1
CASSYSNRGDGYTF
TGTGCCAGCAGTTACTCGAACAGGGGCGATGGCTACACCTTC
>TRBJ1-1|few|TRBV14|-
CASSQVSQGVINTEAFF
TGTGCCAGCAGCCAAGTCTCTCAGGGTGTAATTAACACTGAAGCTTTCTTT
>TRBJ2-7|-|TRBV19|TRBD2
CASSTAGGGNYEQYF
TGTGCCAGTAGTACCGCGGGGGGAGGTAACTACGAGCAGTACTTC
>TRBJ1-3|-|TRBV30|-
CAWSRRGGNTIYF
TGTGCCTGGAGCCGGAGGGGTGGAAACACCATATATTTT
>TRBJ2-3|once|TRBV7-3|TRBD1
CASSLTRQGATDTQYF
TGTGCCAGCAGCTTAACTCGACAGGGTGCGACAGATACGCAGTATTTT
>TRBJ2-3|-|TRBV5-6|TRBD2
CASRAGGFADTQYF
TGTGCCAGCAGGGCGGGGGGGTTCGCAGATACGCAGTATTTT
>TRBJ2-1|-|TRBV5-1|TRBD1
CASSWTGASSYNEQFF
TGCGCCAGCAGCTGGACAGGGGCCAGCTCCTACAATGAGCAGTTCTTC
>TRBJ2-1|-|TRBV5-5|-
CASSLVSISVRSYNEQFF
TGTGCCAGCAGCCTGGTGTCGATTAGCGTCCGCTCCTACAATGAGCAGTTCTTC
>TRBJ2-1|-|TRBV2|TRBD2
CASSVLTSGTSSYNEQFF
TGTGCCAGCAGTGTTTTGACTAGCGGGACAAGCTCCTACAATGAGCAGTTCTTC
>TRBJ2-4|-|TRBV3-1/TRBV3-2|-
CASSQDRDIGGQYF
TGTGCCAGCAGCCAAGACCGGGATATAGGGGGTCAGTACTTC
>TRBJ1-4|once|TRBV19|-
CASRRDTAFNEKLFF
TGTGCCAGTAGAAGGGACACTGCATTTAATGAAAAACTGTTTTTT
>TRBJ1-2|-|TRBV5-4|-
CASSFSATGRHGYTF
TGTGCCAGCAGCTTCTCCGCAACAGGGAGACATGGCTACACCTTC
>TRBJ1-4|-|TRBV19|TRBD1
CASSALTGRGEKLFF
TGTGCCAGTAGTGCCCTGACAGGGAGAGGTGAAAAACTGTTTTTT
>TRBJ1-1|-|TRBV3-1/TRBV3-2|-
CASSQGLPSEAFF
TGTGCCAGCAGCCAAGGGCTGCCTTCTGAAGCTTTCTTT
>TRBJ2-3|-|TRBV7-3|TRBD2
CASSSGLASGADTQYF
TGTGCCAGCAGCTCGGGCCTGGCTAGCGGGGCAGATACGCAGTATTTT
>TRBJ2-7|once|TRBV27|-
CASTPSGGALVGEQYF
TGTGCCAGCACTCCCTCGGGCGGGGCACTGGTCGGCGAGCAGTACTTC
>TRBJ2-2|-|TRBV6-5|-
CASSYMGGGTGELFF
TGTGCCAGCAGTTACATGGGGGGTGGCACCGGGGAGCTGTTTTTT
>TRBJ1-5|-|TRBV19|TRBD1
CASRGTGSNQPQHF
TGTGCCAGTAGGGGGACAGGGAGCAATCAGCCCCAGCATTTT
>TRBJ1-5|once|TRBV2|-
CASQGRRGNQPQHF
TGTGCCAGCCAAGGTAGGAGGGGCAATCAGCCCCAGCATTTT
>TRBJ2-3|-|TRBV9|-
CASSVGQIPDTQYF
TGTGCCAGCAGCGTAGGGCAGATCCCAGATACGCAGTATTTT